This T cell receptor beta chain was captured by sequencing in a study of T-cell memory formation after mild COVID-19. Study-wide results and caveats: While clones contracting from day 15 to 85 were balanced between CD4 and CD8, later expanders leaned CD4+. Shrinking CD4+ clones resided mostly in CM and EM, and CD8+ ones in EMRA.

Germline V gene lookup returns CDR1 SGHDT and CDR2 YYEEEE. This CDR3 has 15 residues. The V end lost 3 bases, the J end lost 4 bases, and 16 bases lay between the germline ends. TCRalpha and TCRbeta libraries used 5'RACE with constant-segment primers and UMIs. TCRdb recomputed calls from the 5' RACE reads with MiXCR, one row per CDR3 protein. The profile shows approximately 390,000 distinct CDR3 sequences, roughly 15% of them singletons. On this clonotype itself: Its antigen is still unknown.

The chain couples TRBV5-6 to TRBJ2-5; unclear D gene. The sequenced sample consisted of PBMCs or a T cell subset sorted from them (not recorded which). This TCR was sampled from a young man who had mild COVID-19 (a few samples of this study predate the infection). Cell type and time point are not known. CDR3 residues: CASSWPGAPAETQYF. CDR3 sequence (DNA): TGTGCCAGCAGCTGGCCGGGCGCCCCGGCAGAGACCCAGTACTTC.